This TCR beta chain was sequenced in a study of cytomegalovirus exposure and HLA in healthy donors. This clone was seen a handful of times. PCR involved 60 Vbeta and 13 Jbeta primers. Libraries were prepared by immunoSEQ multiplex PCR; TCRdb keeps only in-frame clonotypes and omits some of them. This sample has about 260,000 clones, with roughly 70% found just once. Germline lookup yields CDR1 SGHNT and CDR2 YENEEA. The trim removed 5 bases at V and 6 bases at J, leaving 5 bases unmatched. CDR3 length: 15 residues. The specimen was PBMCs. This receptor was obtained from a female donor in good health and CMV-seronegative. The chain joins TRBV11-3 to TRBJ2-2; 11 positions match TRBD2. This CDR3 reads CASSPTSGMAGELFF. The CDR3 DNA reads as TGTGCCAGCAGCCCGACTAGCGGGATGGCCGGGGAGCTGTTTTTT.